This record covers a single TCR beta chain. The target antigen is unknown. The sample belongs to a study of T cell responses to AZD1222 COVID-19 vaccine. Overall study results and limits: Unmutated regions of variants are reportedly targeted by nearly half of spike-specific TCRs.

Produced via immunoSEQ multiplex PCR; TCRdb's table is partial and in-frame only. This repertoire shows 90,000 to 95,000 clones, 85% to 90% found once; its top ten account for about 12%. This clonotype was sampled from an adult who received the AZD1222 COVID-19 vaccine. The sample here was peripheral blood, taken 28 days after the second AZD1222 dose.

This CDR3 reads CSGRGGDEQYF. The CDR3 coding sequence is TGCAGTGGGAGGGGAGGCGACGAGCAGTACTTC. V is TRBV20-1 and J is TRBJ2-7; a weak D match, TRBD2 (6 bases). The CDR3 spans 11 residues. Between the trimmed V and J ends, which lost 7 bases and 5 bases, there was a span of 12 bases. Germline-derived CDR1 and CDR2 are DFQATT and SNEGSKA (reference sequence).